Following are 10 T cell receptor beta chains from one sample sequenced in a study of blood T cell repertoires in COVID-19. The data were produced by immunoSEQ multiplex PCR, yet TCRdb's version contains in-frame clones alone and is incomplete. The sample comprises roughly 240,000 clones, roughly four fifths of which are singletons, and around 2% rests with the top ten. The source material was peripheral blood. The receptors were sampled from a woman older than 75 with acute or convalescent COVID-19.

This clone was observed a single time. This chain joins TRBV11-2 and TRBJ1-1; no reliable D call. V dropped 7 bases and J dropped 3 bases, with 15 bases sitting between them. The length of the CDR3 is 14 residues. Germline CDR1 SGHAT, CDR2 FQNNGV. As DNA, the CDR3 is TGTGCCAGCAACTCACGCGGGCCGGACACTGAAGCTTTCTTT. Translating gives CASNSRGPDTEAFF.

The V gene is TRBV14, the J gene TRBJ2-1; D unresolved. From germline, CDR1 is SGHDN and CDR2 FVKESK. This CDR3 has 15 residues. V was trimmed by 0 bases and J by 5 bases, leaving 11 bases between them. CDR3 sequence: CASSQDLARHNEQFF. The CDR3 nucleotides read TGTGCCAGCAGCCAAGATCTGGCCCGCCACAATGAGCAGTTCTTC.

This chain uses TRBV5-1 with TRBJ1-4; perhaps TRBD1 as D (6 bases). Trimming removed 1 base at V and 4 bases at J, with 8 bases between. Germline V gene sequence: CDR1 SGHRS, CDR2 YFSETQ. The CDR3 length is 14 residues. This CDR3 reads CASSLTGLNEKLFF. The DNA of the CDR3 is TGCGCCAGCAGCTTGACAGGGCTTAATGAAAAACTGTTTTTT.

As DNA, the CDR3 is TGTGCCAGTAGTATCTTGACAGGGGGGATCAATCAGCCCCAGCATTTT. It translates to CASSILTGGINQPQHF. The V and J genes are TRBV19 and TRBJ1-5; TRBD1 matches 9 bases. Trimming removed 3 bases from V and 3 bases from J; junction bases left unmatched: 6. Germline assignment: CDR1 LNHDA and CDR2 SQIVND (reference sequence). This CDR3 region has 16 residues.

The chain is built from TRBV6-6 and TRBJ2-7; 9 nucleotides line up with TRBD1. This CDR3 is 16 amino acids long. The germline V gene encodes CDR1 MNHNY and CDR2 SVGAGI (reference sequence). V was pared by 2 bases and J by 2 bases, with 7 bases of the junction left unmatched. For the CDR3, the DNA is TGTGCCAGCAGTTACCAGGCGCGGACAGGGGCCTACGAGCAGTACTTC. It specifies CASSYQARTGAYEQYF.

This chain joins TRBV7-2 and TRBJ2-3, with TRBD2 matching over 10 bases. Trimming took 1 base from V and 5 from J; bases not matched to a gene: 6. In germline, CDR1 is SGHTA, CDR2 FQGNSA. This CDR3 spans 16 amino acids. The CDR3 region is CASSLGPSGGLDTQYF. DNA of the CDR3: TGTGCCAGCAGCTTAGGGCCTAGCGGGGGCCTAGATACGCAGTATTTT.

This rearrangement joins TRBV6-5 to TRBJ2-7, with 9 bases identical to TRBD1. This CDR3 contains 15 residues. Germline V lookup: CDR1 MNHEY, CDR2 SVGAGI. J lost 5 bases, V lost 6 bases, and 11 bases had no gene match. In DNA, the CDR3 is TGTGCCAGCAGAACCGGGACAGGGCTTGTCGACGAGCAGTACTTC. The encoded protein is CASRTGTGLVDEQYF.

The V call is TRBV9, the J call TRBJ2-1; D might be TRBD2 (6 bases). Germline V lookup: CDR1 SGDLS, CDR2 YYNGEE. The CDR3 length is 15 residues. V lost 1 base to trimming and J lost 2 bases, with 10 bases between them. CDR3 DNA sequence: TGTGCCAGCAGCGTAACCGGGAGTCCCTACAATGAGCAGTTCTTC. This encodes CASSVTGSPYNEQFF.

This clone appeared a single time. The V and J genes are TRBV7-3 and TRBJ2-3; TRBD2 is a possible D gene (5 bases). V was trimmed by 4 bases and J by 2 bases, leaving 13 bases between them. CDR1 and CDR2 from the germline V gene are SGHTA and FQGTGA. The CDR3 extends over 15 amino acids. Here the CDR3 reads CASSSAGLPTDTQYF. The CDR3, as DNA: TGTGCCAGCAGCTCTGCGGGTCTCCCCACAGATACGCAGTATTTT.

The J gene is TRBJ2-7, the V gene TRBV18; 9 nucleotides match TRBD1. The CDR3 extends over 14 amino acids. CDR1 KGHSH and CDR2 LQKENI come from the germline V gene. Germline trimming cut 4 bases from V and 1 base from J; bases unmatched to any gene: 2. The CDR3 reads CASSQDRGSYEQYF. The CDR3 coding sequence is TGTGCCAGCTCACAGGACAGGGGTTCCTACGAGCAGTACTTC.